This T cell receptor beta chain came from a study of T cell repertoires and Cas9 in healthy adults. This CDR3 comprises 13 residues. The germline gives CDR1 KGHSH, CDR2 LQKENI. Trimming took off 2 bases at V and 1 base at J, with 2 bases between the two ends. Measured with immunoSEQ multiplex PCR; TCRdb has only the in-frame clones, and not every one. Of more than 12,000 clones detected, about nine tenths appear once; the ten largest clones hold 2% to 2.5%. As concerns this clone: Its antigen is unknown.

Overall study findings and caveats: SpCas9-reactive effector T cells were reportedly restrained in vitro by SpCas9-reactive regulatory T cells.

The chain recombines TRBV18 with TRBJ2-2; D gene unclear. The sample consisted of Tregs (CD4+, CD25+, CD127-, CD137-, CD154-) from PBMCs; culture status not recorded. The TCR was taken from a human donor in good health. CDR3 sequence reads: CASSPVNTGELFF. The CDR3 region has the DNA TGTGCCAGCTCACCAGTGAACACCGGGGAGCTGTTTTTT. The full variable domain, rest sourced from reference TRBV18 and TRBJ2-2, is NAGVMQNPRHLVRRRGQEARLRCSPMKGHSHVYWYRQLPEEGLKFMVYLQKENIIDESGMPKERFSAEFPKEGPSILRIQQVVRGDSAAYFCASSPVNTGELFFGEGSRLTVL.